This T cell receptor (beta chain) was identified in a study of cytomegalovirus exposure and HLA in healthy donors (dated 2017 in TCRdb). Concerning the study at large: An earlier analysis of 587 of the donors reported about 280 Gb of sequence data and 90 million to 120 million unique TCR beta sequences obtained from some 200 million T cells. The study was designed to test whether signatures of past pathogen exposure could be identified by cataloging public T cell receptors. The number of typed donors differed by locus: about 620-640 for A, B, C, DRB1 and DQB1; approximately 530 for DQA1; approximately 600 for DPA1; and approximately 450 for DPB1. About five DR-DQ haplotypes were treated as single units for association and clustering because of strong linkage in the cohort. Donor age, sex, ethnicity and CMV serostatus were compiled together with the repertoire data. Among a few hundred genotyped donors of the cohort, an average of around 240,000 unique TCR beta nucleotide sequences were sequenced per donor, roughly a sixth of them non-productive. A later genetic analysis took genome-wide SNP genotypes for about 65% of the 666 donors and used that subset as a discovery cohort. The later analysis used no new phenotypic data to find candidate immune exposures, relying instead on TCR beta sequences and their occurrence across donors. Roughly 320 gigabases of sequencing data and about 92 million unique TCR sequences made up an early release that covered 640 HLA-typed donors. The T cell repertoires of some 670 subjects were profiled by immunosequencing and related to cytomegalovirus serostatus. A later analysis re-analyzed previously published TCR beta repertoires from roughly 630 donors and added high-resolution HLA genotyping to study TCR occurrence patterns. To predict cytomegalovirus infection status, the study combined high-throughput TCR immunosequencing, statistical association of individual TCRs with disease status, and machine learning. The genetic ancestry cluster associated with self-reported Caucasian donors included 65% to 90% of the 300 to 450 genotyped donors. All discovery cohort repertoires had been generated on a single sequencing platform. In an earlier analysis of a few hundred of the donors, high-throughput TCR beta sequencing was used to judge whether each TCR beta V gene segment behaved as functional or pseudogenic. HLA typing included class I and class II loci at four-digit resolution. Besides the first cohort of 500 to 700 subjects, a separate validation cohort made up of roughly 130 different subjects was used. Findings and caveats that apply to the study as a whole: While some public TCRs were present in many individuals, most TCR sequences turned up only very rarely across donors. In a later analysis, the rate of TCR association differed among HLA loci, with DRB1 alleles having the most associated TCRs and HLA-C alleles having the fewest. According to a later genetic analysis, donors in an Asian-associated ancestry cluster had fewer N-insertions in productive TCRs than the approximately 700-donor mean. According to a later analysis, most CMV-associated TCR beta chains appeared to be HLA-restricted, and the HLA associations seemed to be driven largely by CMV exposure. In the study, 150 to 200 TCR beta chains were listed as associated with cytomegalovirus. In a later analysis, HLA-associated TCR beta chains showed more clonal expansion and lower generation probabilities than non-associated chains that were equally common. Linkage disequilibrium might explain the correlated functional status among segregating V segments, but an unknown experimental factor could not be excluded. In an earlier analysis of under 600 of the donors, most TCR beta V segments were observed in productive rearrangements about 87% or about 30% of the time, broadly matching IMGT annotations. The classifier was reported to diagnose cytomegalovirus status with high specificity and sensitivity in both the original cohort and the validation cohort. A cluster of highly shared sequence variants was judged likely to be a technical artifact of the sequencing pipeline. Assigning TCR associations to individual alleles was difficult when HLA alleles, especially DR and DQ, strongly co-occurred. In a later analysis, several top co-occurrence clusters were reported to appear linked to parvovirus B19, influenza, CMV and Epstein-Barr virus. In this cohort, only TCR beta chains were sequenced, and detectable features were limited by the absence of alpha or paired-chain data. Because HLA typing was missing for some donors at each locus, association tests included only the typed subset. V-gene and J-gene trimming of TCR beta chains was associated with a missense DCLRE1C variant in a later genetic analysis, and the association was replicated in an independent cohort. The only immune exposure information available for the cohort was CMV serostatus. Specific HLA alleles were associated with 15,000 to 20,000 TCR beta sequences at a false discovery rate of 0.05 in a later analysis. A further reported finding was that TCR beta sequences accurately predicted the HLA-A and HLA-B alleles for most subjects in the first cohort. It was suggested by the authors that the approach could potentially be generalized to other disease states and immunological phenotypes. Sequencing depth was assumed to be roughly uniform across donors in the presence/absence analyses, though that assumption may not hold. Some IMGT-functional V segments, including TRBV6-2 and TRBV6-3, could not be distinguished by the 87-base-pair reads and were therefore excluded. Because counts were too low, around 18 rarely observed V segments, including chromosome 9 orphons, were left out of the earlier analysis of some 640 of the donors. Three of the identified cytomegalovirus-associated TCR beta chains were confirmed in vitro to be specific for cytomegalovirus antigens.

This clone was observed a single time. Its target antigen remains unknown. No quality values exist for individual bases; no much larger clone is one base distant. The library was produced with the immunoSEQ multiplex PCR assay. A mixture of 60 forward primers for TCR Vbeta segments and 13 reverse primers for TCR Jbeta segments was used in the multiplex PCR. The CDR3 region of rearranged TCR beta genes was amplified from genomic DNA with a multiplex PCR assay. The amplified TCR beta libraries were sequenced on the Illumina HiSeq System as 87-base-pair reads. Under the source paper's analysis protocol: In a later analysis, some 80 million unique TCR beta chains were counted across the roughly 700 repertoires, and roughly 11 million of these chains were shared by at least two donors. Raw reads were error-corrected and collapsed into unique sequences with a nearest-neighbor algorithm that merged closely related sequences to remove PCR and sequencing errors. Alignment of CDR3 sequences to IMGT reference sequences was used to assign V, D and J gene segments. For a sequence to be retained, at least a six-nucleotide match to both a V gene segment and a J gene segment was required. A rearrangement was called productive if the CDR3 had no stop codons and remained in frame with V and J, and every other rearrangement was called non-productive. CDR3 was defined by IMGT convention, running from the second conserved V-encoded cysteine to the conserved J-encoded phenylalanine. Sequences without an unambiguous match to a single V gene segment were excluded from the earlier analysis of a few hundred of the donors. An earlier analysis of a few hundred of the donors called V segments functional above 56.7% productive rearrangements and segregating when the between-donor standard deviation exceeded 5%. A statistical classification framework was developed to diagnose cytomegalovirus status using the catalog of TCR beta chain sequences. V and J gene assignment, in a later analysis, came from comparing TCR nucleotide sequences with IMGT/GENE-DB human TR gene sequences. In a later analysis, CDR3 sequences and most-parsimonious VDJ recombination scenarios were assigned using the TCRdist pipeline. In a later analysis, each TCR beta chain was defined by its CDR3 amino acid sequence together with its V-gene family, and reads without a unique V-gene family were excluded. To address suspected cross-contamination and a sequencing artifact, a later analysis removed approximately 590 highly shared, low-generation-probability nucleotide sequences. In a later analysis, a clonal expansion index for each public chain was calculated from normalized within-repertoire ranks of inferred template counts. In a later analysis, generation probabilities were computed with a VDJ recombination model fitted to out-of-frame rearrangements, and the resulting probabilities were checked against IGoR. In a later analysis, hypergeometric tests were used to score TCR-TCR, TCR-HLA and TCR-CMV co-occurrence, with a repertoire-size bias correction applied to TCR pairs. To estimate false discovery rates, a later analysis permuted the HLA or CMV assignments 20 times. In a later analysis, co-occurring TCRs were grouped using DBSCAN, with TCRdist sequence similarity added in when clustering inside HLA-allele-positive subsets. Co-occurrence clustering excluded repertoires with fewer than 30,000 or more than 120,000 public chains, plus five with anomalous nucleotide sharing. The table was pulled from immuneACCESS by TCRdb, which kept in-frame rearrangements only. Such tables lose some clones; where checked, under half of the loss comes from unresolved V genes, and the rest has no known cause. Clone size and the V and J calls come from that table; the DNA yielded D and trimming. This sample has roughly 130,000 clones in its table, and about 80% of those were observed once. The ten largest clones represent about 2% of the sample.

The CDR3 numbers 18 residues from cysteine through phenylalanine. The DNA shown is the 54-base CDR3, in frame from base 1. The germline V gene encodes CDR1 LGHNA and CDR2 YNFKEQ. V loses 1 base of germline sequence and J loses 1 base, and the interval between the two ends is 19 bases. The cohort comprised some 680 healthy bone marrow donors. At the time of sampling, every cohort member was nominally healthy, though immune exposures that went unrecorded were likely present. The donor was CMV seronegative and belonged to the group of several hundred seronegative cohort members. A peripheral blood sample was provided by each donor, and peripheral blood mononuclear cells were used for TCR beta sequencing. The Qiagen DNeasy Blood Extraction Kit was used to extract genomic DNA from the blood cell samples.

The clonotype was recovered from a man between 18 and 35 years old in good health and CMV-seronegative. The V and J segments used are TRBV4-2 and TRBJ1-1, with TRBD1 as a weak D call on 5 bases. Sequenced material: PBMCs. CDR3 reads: CASSQGKGRGFGNTEAFF. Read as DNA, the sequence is TGTGCCAGCAGCCAAGGAAAAGGGAGGGGCTTCGGGAACACTGAAGCTTTCTTT.